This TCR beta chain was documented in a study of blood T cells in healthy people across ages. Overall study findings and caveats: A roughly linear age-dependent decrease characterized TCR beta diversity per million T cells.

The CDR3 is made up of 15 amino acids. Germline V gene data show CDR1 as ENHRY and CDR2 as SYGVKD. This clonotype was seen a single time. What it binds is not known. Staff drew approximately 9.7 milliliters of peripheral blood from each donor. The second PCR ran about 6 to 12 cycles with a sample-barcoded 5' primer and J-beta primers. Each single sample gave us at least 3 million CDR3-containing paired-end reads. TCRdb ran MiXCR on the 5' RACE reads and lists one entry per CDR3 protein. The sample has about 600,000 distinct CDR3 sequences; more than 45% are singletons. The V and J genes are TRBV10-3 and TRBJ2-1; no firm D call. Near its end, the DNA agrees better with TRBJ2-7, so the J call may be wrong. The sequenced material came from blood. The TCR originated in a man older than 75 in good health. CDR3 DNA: TGTGCCATCAGTGAGGCGGCGAGCTCCTACAATGAGCAGTACTTC. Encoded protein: CAISEAASSYNEQYF.